The 19 T cell receptor beta chains listed next were all sequenced from one sample in a study of T cells and Merkel cell carcinoma outcomes. This table comes from immunoSEQ multiplex PCR, and its TCRdb copy is limited to in-frame clones, with some not included. The sample shows 6,700 or so clones, less than 95% of them seen only once. The specimen sequenced was tumor tissue from Merkel cell carcinoma. These receptors were taken from a human donor with Merkel cell carcinoma.

The rearrangement links TRBV4-3 to TRBJ2-7, with D perhaps TRBD2 (5 bases). The V and J ends lost 0 bases and 4 bases respectively, with 7 bases between them. The CDR3 totals 13 residues. Germline CDR1 is LGHNA and CDR2 is YSLEER. In nucleotides, the CDR3 is TGCGCCAGCAGCCAAGATCGAGGGTACGAGCAGTACTTC. This sequence encodes CASSQDRGYEQYF.

This clone has a single count. V gene TRBV5-1 combines with J gene TRBJ2-2, with D unresolved. V lost 1 base and J lost 5, with 9 bases in between. This CDR3 has 14 amino acids. Germline values: CDR1 SGHRS, CDR2 YFSETQ. The CDR3 nucleotides read TGCGCCAGCAGCTTGTATGAGGCAACCGGGGAGCTGTTTTTT. The encoded protein is CASSLYEATGELFF.

J is TRBJ2-1 and V is TRBV7-9; D gene ambiguous. The CDR3 has 10 residues. Germline CDR1 SEHNR, CDR2 FQNEAQ (reference sequence). Trimming took off 4 bases at V and 7 bases at J, with 2 bases between the two ends. CDR3 in amino acids: CASSSNEQFF. CDR3 coding DNA: TGTGCCAGCAGCTCGAATGAGCAGTTCTTC.

V and J are TRBV30 and TRBJ1-4; tentative D call: TRBD1 (6 bases). CDR1 is GTSNPN and CDR2 is SVGIG in the germline V gene (reference sequence). CDR3 length: 16 amino acids. V shed 5 bases and J shed 0 bases, with 16 bases lying between them. CDR3 region: CAWGIRGRATNEKLFF. The CDR3 region has the DNA TGTGCCTGGGGAATACGGGGGCGAGCAACTAATGAAAAACTGTTTTTT.

This CDR3 is CASKRGGANTGELFF. CDR3 DNA sequence: TGTGCCAGTAAGCGGGGCGGCGCGAACACCGGGGAGCTGTTTTTT. The rearrangement joins TRBV19 to TRBJ2-2, with 7 nucleotides matching TRBD2. The length of the CDR3 is 15 residues. V was clipped by 7 bases and J by 0 bases; unmatched bases: 5. CDR1 is LNHDA and CDR2 is SQIVND in the germline V gene (reference sequence).

Written as DNA, the CDR3 is TGCAGTGCTGCCCGGCGGGAAGAGCAGTACTTC. It is translated as CSAARREEQYF. This chain connects TRBV20-1 to TRBJ2-7, with D possibly matching TRBD2 (6 bases). V shed 5 bases and J shed 7 bases, with 12 bases lying between them. The germline gives CDR1 DFQATT, CDR2 SNEGSKA (reference sequence). CDR3 size: 11 residues.

V is TRBV4-3 and J is TRBJ2-3; D might be TRBD1 (5 bases). V was cut by 0 bases and J by 3 bases, with 7 bases left in between. The germline gives CDR1 LGHNA, CDR2 YSLEER. The CDR3 covers 14 residues. DNA of the CDR3: TGCGCCAGCAGCCAAGATAGGGGTACAGATACGCAGTATTTT. Protein sequence: CASSQDRGTDTQYF.

The gene calls are TRBV5-8 and TRBJ2-5; possibly TRBD2 for D (6 bases). Germline V gene sequence: CDR1 SGHTS, CDR2 YDEGEE. The CDR3 is 15 residues long. V was shortened by 5 bases and J by 0 bases, with 14 bases between the two germline ends. CDR3 DNA: TGTGCCAGCAGTTTAATAGCGGCTTACCAAGAGACCCAGTACTTC. Its protein product is CASSLIAAYQETQYF.

This clone was observed a few times. This sequence joins TRBV6-5 and TRBJ2-7; no definite D call. Trimming took off 0 bases at V and 5 bases at J, with 11 bases between the two ends. CDR1 is MNHEY, CDR2 SVGAGI, per germline. The CDR3 runs to 14 residues. This CDR3 reads CASSYSRILDEQYF. The CDR3 DNA sequence: TGTGCCAGCAGTTACTCAAGGATCTTGGACGAGCAGTACTTC.

The chain links TRBV5-4 to TRBJ2-5, with no clear D. V was shortened by 2 bases and J by 2 bases, with 7 bases between the two germline ends. The length of the CDR3 is 13 residues. The germline CDR1 and CDR2 sequences are SGHNT and YYREEE (reference sequence). In nucleotides, the CDR3 is TGTGCCAGCAGCTTTGTTTCACAAGAGACCCAGTACTTC. This translates into CASSFVSQETQYF. The variable domain in full, completed from reference TRBV5-4 and TRBJ2-5, reads ETGVTQSPTHLIKTRGQQVTLRCSSQSGHNTVSWYQQALGQGPQFIFQYYREEENGRGNFPPRFSGLQFPNYSSELNVNALELDDSALYLCASSFVSQETQYFGPGTRLLVL.

The gene calls are TRBV7-2 and TRBJ1-3; TRBD1 agrees at 9 bases. J lost 4 bases, V lost 1 base, and 2 bases had no gene match. Germline values: CDR1 SGHTA, CDR2 FQGNSA. This CDR3 spans 15 amino acids. CDR3 sequence reads: CASSLVGTGGNTIYF. The CDR3 nucleotides read TGTGCCAGCAGCTTAGTGGGGACAGGGGGAAACACCATATATTTT.

The V call is TRBV2, the J call TRBJ2-5; D could derive from TRBD1 or TRBD2 (5 bases each). V was cut by 6 bases and J by 2 bases, with 16 bases left in between. The CDR3 length is 15 residues. CDR1 is SNHLY and CDR2 is FYNNEI in the germline V gene. The CDR3 coding sequence is TGTGCCAGCAGATTTAGGACTGGGGGTCAAGAGACCCAGTACTTC. This translates into CASRFRTGGQETQYF.

In this sample, this clone turned up a few times. This chain uses TRBV2 with TRBJ1-3; 9 bases line up with TRBD1. Germline CDR1 is SNHLY and CDR2 is FYNNEI. The trim removed 6 bases at V and 3 bases at J, leaving 12 bases unmatched. The CDR3 runs to 17 residues. The CDR3 DNA reads TGTGCCAGCAGATCGACTAACAGGGGGCCGGTTGGAAACACCATATATTTT. Translated, it gives CASRSTNRGPVGNTIYF.

This clone was seen a handful of times. V is TRBV2 and J is TRBJ1-6; possibly TRBD1 for D (6 bases). The CDR3 loop spans 15 amino acids. V shed 6 bases and J shed 0 bases, with 9 bases lying between them. Germline-derived CDR1 and CDR2 are SNHLY and FYNNEI. The CDR3 region is CASRRGSSYNSPLHF. Here the CDR3 DNA reads TGTGCCAGCAGGAGGGGGAGCTCCTATAATTCACCCCTCCACTTT.

This chain uses TRBV6-4 with TRBJ2-1; no clear D gene. Germline V CDR1 and CDR2: MRHNA, SNTAGT. Trimming removed 2 bases at V and 3 bases at J, with 8 bases between. CDR3 length equals 14 residues. The CDR3 here is CASSDGNRYNEQFF. The CDR3 nucleotides read TGTGCCAGCAGTGACGGAAACCGCTACAATGAGCAGTTCTTC.

This clone has more than one count but fewer than ten. V and J are TRBV6-1 and TRBJ2-7; D is unclear. The germline V gene encodes CDR1 MNHNS and CDR2 SASEGT. Trimming took off 3 bases at V and 5 bases at J, with 11 bases between the two ends. The length of the CDR3 is 13 residues. The chain's CDR3 is CASSDLTRDEQYF. The DNA for the CDR3 is TGTGCCAGCAGTGATTTGACGAGAGACGAGCAGTACTTC.

The J gene is TRBJ1-1, the V gene TRBV9; weak D call: TRBD1 (5 bases). Trimming removed 4 bases from V and 8 bases from J, with 18 bases in between. This CDR3 has 14 residues. Germline V CDR1 and CDR2: SGDLS, YYNGEE. Here the CDR3 DNA reads TGTGCCAGCAGCCCGACCGGGGCGGTCATAGAAGCTTTCTTT. Protein product: CASSPTGAVIEAFF.

The V and J genes are TRBV4-1 and TRBJ1-1, with D maybe TRBD1 (5 bases). The CDR3 totals 14 residues. Germline assignment: CDR1 MGHRA and CDR2 YSYEKL. The V gene lost 3 bases and the J gene lost 4 bases, with 12 bases spanning the gap. The CDR3: CASSHREGTTEAFF. DNA for the CDR3: TGCGCCAGCAGCCACAGGGAAGGGACCACTGAAGCTTTCTTT.

V and J are TRBV5-4 and TRBJ1-5, with TRBD1 matching 7 bases. This CDR3 has 15 residues. CDR1 and CDR2 from the germline V gene are SGHNT and YYREEE (reference sequence). V dropped 4 bases and J dropped 0; count of bases not matched to a gene: 4. The CDR3, as DNA: TGTGCCAGCAGCCCCGGGACAGATAGCAATCAGCCCCAGCATTTT. This sequence encodes CASSPGTDSNQPQHF.